These T cell receptor beta chains were read from a single sample in a study of neurological immune-mediated disorders. TCRdb re-analysed the 5' RACE reads in MiXCR, keeping a single row per CDR3 protein. Seen here are about 59,000 distinct CDR3 sequences, roughly 13% observed once, and the top ten hold approximately 12%. The sequencing input was PBMCs. Every receptor here comes from a woman aged 55-70 years with HTLV-1-associated myelopathy (HAM/TSP). Both conserved end residues are part of each CDR3. Fields, in order: J gene, clone size, D gene, V gene, CDR3 protein, CDR3 DNA. The D gene is left open where the match is weak. A clone size is listed for some rows: how often the clone was seen (once, few, many), or a class if it is expanded.

TRBJ2-1 many - TRBV6-6 CASKGGAGNEQFF TGTGCCAGCAAGGGGGGGGCCGGCAATGAGCAGTTCTTC
TRBJ2-1 many TRBD2 TRBV12-3/TRBV12-4 CASSNKGLAGVSNEQFF TGTGCCAGCAGTAACAAGGGACTAGCGGGAGTTAGCAATGAGCAGTTCTTC
TRBJ1-1 many - TRBV5-1 CASSPGTTNTEAFF TGCGCCAGCAGCCCCGGGACAACTAACACTGAAGCTTTCTTT
TRBJ2-5 many - TRBV5-6 CASSFTGLETQYF TGTGCCAGCAGCTTTACAGGGTTGGAGACCCAGTACTTC
TRBJ2-1 many TRBD1 TRBV24-1 CATSDRTGGLSYNEQFF TGTGCCACCAGTGATCGGACAGGGGGTCTATCCTACAATGAGCAGTTCTTC
TRBJ1-6 many - TRBV4-1 CASSQEGSYNSPLHF TGCGCCAGCAGCCAAGAAGGCTCCTATAATTCACCCCTCCACTTT
TRBJ2-1 many TRBD2 TRBV3-1 CASSPSSSGRLFF TGTGCCAGCAGCCCCAGCTCGAGCGGGAGGCTGTTCTTC
TRBJ1-1 many - TRBV29-1 CSGAGDGGRTEAFF TGCAGCGGGGCAGGGGATGGAGGTCGCACTGAAGCTTTCTTT
TRBJ2-1 many - TRBV20-1 CSASGGVHSYNEQFF TGCAGTGCGTCTGGTGGCGTCCACTCCTACAATGAGCAGTTCTTC
TRBJ2-1 many - TRBV18 CASSPAEMIAYNEQFF TGTGCCAGCTCACCAGCTGAGATGATCGCCTACAATGAGCAGTTCTTC
TRBJ1-3 - - TRBV7-2 CASSYTGTDSGNTIYF TGTGCCAGCAGCTACACCGGGACGGACTCTGGAAACACCATATATTTT
TRBJ2-3 many TRBD2 TRBV20-1 CSARVAGNTDTQYF TGCAGTGCTAGAGTAGCGGGGAACACAGATACGCAGTATTTT
TRBJ2-7 many TRBD1 TRBV28 CASSLTGESYEQYF TGTGCCAGCAGTTTAACAGGGGAATCCTACGAGCAGTACTTC
TRBJ1-5 many TRBD1 TRBV12-3/TRBV12-4 CASSLGDRNQPQHF TGTGCCAGCAGTTTAGGGGACAGAAATCAGCCCCAGCATTTT
TRBJ2-1 - TRBD2 TRBV20-1 CSARGRGSSYNEQFF TGCAGTGCTAGAGGGCGGGGGAGCTCCTACAATGAGCAGTTCTTC
TRBJ2-3 - - TRBV5-1 CASSLGLATGDTQYF TGCGCCAGCAGCTTAGGGCTAGCGACAGGGGATACGCAGTATTTT
TRBJ2-2 many - TRBV12-3/TRBV12-4 CASSLSGELFF TGTGCCAGCAGTTTGAGCGGGGAGCTGTTTTTT
TRBJ1-1 few TRBD1 TRBV11-2 CASSLVGGVGAGGTEAFF TGTGCCAGCAGCTTGGTTGGAGGAGTGGGAGCAGGGGGCACTGAAGCTTTCTTT
TRBJ2-3 many - TRBV27 CASSLGGPSTDTQYF TGTGCCAGCAGTTTAGGGGGACCCAGCACAGATACGCAGTATTTT
TRBJ2-7 many - TRBV3-1 CASSQGGSLVEQYF TGTGCCAGCAGCCAAGGGGGGTCCCTGGTCGAGCAGTACTTC
TRBJ2-5 many - TRBV6-5 CASSYSSRTQETQYF TGTGCCAGCAGTTACTCGTCCCGTACCCAAGAGACCCAGTACTTC
TRBJ2-1 medium-sized - TRBV12-3/TRBV12-4 CASSFSGGQFF TGTGCCAGCAGCTTCTCCGGGGGGCAGTTCTTC
TRBJ2-1 many TRBD2 TRBV28 CASNQAGLGYNEQFF TGTGCCAGCAATCAAGCGGGACTGGGCTACAATGAGCAGTTCTTC
TRBJ2-7 many TRBD1 TRBV5-1 CASRITTGNSEQYF TGCGCCAGCAGAATCACGACAGGGAACTCCGAGCAGTACTTC
TRBJ2-1 many - TRBV9 CASSVALEVYNEQFF TGTGCCAGCAGCGTAGCTCTCGAAGTCTACAATGAGCAGTTCTTC
TRBJ1-2 few - TRBV25-1 CASNKGGPSGGYTF TGTGCCAGCAATAAGGGGGGGCCCAGCGGTGGCTACACCTTC
TRBJ2-7 many TRBD2 TRBV3-1 CASSQGGSGRASEQYF TGTGCCAGCAGCCAAGGAGGGTCCGGGAGGGCCAGCGAGCAGTACTTC
TRBJ2-3 many - TRBV21-1 CANSKGGTAGLAGGSTDTQYF TGTGCCAACAGCAAAGGCGGGACCGCCGGACTAGCGGGAGGCAGCACAGATACGCAGTATTTT
TRBJ2-1 many TRBD2 TRBV5-1 CASSLRAGGPYNEQFF TGCGCCAGCAGCTTGCGGGCGGGAGGGCCGTACAATGAGCAGTTCTTC
TRBJ2-4 many TRBD2 TRBV20-1 CSAGLGLVAKNIQYF TGCAGTGCTGGACTGGGACTAGTGGCCAAAAACATTCAGTACTTC
TRBJ2-3 many - TRBV5-1 CASSLAVGGVGDTQYF TGCGCCAGCAGCTTGGCCGTCGGCGGGGTCGGAGATACGCAGTATTTT
TRBJ2-2 many - TRBV20-1 CSARGGGPDTGELFF TGCAGTGCTAGAGGCGGAGGGCCCGACACCGGGGAGCTGTTTTTT
TRBJ2-6 many TRBD1 TRBV3-1 CASSQGGTGASGANVLTF TGTGCCAGCAGCCAAGGTGGGACAGGGGCCTCTGGGGCCAACGTCCTGACTTTC
TRBJ1-6 many - TRBV21-1 CASSDRTGGTNSPLHF TGTGCCAGCAGCGACCGGACAGGGGGCACTAATTCACCCCTCCACTTT
TRBJ2-7 many - TRBV28 CASSTQQGIGHEQYF TGTGCCAGCAGTACTCAACAGGGTATAGGCCACGAGCAGTACTTC
TRBJ2-5 - - TRBV20-1 CSARASGQETQYF TGCAGTGCTAGAGCCAGCGGACAAGAGACCCAGTACTTC
TRBJ2-1 many TRBD1 TRBV3-1 CASSPIAGGPYNEQFF TGTGCCAGCAGCCCCATCGCAGGGGGACCCTACAATGAGCAGTTCTTC
TRBJ2-3 many TRBD1 TRBV29-1 CSVPDRGWPDTQYF TGCAGCGTTCCCGACAGGGGCTGGCCAGATACGCAGTATTTT
TRBJ1-2 many - TRBV10-3 CAISELNYGYTF TGTGCCATCAGTGAGCTTAACTATGGCTACACCTTC
TRBJ1-1 many TRBD1 TRBV10-3 CAISDLLTGSNTEAFF TGTGCCATCAGTGACTTACTGACAGGGTCGAACACTGAAGCTTTCTTT
TRBJ1-1 many - TRBV7-2 CASSLEPNTEAFF TGTGCCAGCAGCTTAGAACCGAACACTGAAGCTTTCTTT
TRBJ1-5 - TRBD1 TRBV20-1 CSAPGTGEYQPQHF TGCAGTGCTCCCGGGACAGGAGAATATCAGCCCCAGCATTTT
TRBJ2-3 many TRBD2 TRBV7-6 CASSLPPLAGDSDTQYF TGTGCCAGCAGCTTACCCCCGCTAGCGGGAGATTCAGATACGCAGTATTTT
TRBJ2-1 many TRBD2 TRBV20-1 CSAAGGGNNEQFF TGCAGTGCAGCGGGAGGGGGAAACAATGAGCAGTTCTTC
TRBJ1-1 many - TRBV10-3 CAIRRDTAGTEAFF TGTGCCATCAGGAGGGACACGGCTGGGACTGAAGCTTTCTTT
TRBJ1-3 many - TRBV12-3/TRBV12-4 CAGTDTNSGNTIYF TGTGCCGGAACTGACACCAACTCTGGAAACACCATATATTTT
TRBJ2-7 - TRBD1 TRBV10-3 CAIKGQGAYEQYF TGTGCCATCAAAGGACAGGGGGCCTACGAGCAGTACTTC
TRBJ2-5 many - TRBV7-7 CASSLETAWDQETQYF TGTGCCAGCAGCTTAGAGACAGCGTGGGACCAAGAGACCCAGTACTTC
TRBJ2-1 many TRBD2 TRBV20-1 CSAISGTSGRNEQFF TGCAGTGCGATCTCCGGGACTAGCGGGAGAAATGAGCAGTTCTTC
TRBJ2-3 many TRBD2 TRBV29-1 CSVGYRLAGMADTQYF TGCAGCGTTGGTTATCGTCTAGCGGGAATGGCGGATACGCAGTATTTT
TRBJ2-2 many - TRBV27 CASSLGTGELFF TGTGCCAGCAGTTTAGGGACCGGGGAGCTGTTTTTT
TRBJ2-1 many TRBD2 TRBV5-1 CASSRLASSYNEQFF TGCGCCAGCAGCCGACTAGCAAGCTCCTACAATGAGCAGTTCTTC
TRBJ2-7 many - TRBV20-1 CSARVGVEQYF TGCAGTGCTAGGGTGGGGGTCGAGCAGTACTTC
TRBJ1-1 many - TRBV6-6 CASGDGDMNTEAFF TGTGCCAGCGGGGACGGTGACATGAACACTGAAGCTTTCTTT
TRBJ2-7 - - TRBV20-1 CSAGPGRSYEQYF TGCAGTGCCGGTCCCGGTCGCTCCTACGAGCAGTACTTC
TRBJ2-1 few TRBD2 TRBV12-3/TRBV12-4 CASPGLAGIGSTYNEQFF TGTGCCAGCCCCGGGCTAGCGGGAATAGGTTCAACCTACAATGAGCAGTTCTTC
TRBJ2-2 many - TRBV7-9 CASSVPPGGELFF TGTGCCAGCTCGGTTCCTCCGGGCGGGGAGCTGTTTTTT
TRBJ2-1 few TRBD2 TRBV12-3/TRBV12-4 CASSLLWTSGTYNEQFF TGTGCCAGCAGTTTACTGTGGACTAGCGGTACCTACAATGAGCAGTTCTTC
TRBJ2-3 many - TRBV5-1 CASSRRPGTDTQYF TGCGCCAGCAGCCGGCGGCCGGGCACAGATACGCAGTATTTT